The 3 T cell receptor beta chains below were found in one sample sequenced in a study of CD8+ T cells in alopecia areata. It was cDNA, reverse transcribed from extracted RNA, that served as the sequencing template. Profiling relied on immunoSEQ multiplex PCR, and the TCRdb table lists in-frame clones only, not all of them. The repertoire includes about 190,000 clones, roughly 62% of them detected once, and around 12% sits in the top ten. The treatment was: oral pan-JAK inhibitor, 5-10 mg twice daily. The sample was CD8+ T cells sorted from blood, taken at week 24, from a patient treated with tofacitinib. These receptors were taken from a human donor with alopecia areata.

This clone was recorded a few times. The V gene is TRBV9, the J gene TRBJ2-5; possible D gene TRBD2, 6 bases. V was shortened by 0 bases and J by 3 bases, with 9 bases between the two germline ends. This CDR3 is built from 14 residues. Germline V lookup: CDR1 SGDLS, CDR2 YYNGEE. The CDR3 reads CASSVEASEETQYF. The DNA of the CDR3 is TGTGCCAGCAGCGTAGAGGCTAGCGAAGAGACCCAGTACTTC.

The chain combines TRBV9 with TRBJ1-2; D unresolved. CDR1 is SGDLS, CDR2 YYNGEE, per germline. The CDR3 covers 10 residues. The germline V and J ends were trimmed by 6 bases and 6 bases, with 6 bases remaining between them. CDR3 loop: CASTEDGYTF. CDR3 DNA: TGTGCCAGCACGGAGGATGGCTACACCTTC.

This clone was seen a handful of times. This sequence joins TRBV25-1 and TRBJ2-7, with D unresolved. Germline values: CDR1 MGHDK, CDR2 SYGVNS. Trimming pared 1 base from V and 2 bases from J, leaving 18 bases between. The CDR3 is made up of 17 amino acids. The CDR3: CASSEWGSAINPYEQYF. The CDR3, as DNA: TGTGCCAGCAGTGAATGGGGATCAGCCATAAATCCCTACGAGCAGTACTTC.